This T cell receptor beta chain was found in a study of prognosis after radiotherapy for stage I lung cancer. Study information: Tumor types were squamous cell carcinoma in roughly 7 patients, adenocarcinoma in around 11.

Per the germline V gene, CDR1 is SGHTA and CDR2 is FQGNSA. The V and J ends lost 2 bases and 4 bases respectively, with 15 bases between them. The CDR3 consists of 15 residues. Two-round multiplex PCR, the amplification method, yielded TCR beta CDR3 from genomic DNA. With primers specific to each TRBV and TRBJ gene, the first-round PCR was performed. A single record per CDR3 protein comes from TCRdb applying MiXCR to the multiplex PCR reads. The sample gives 25,000 to 35,000 distinct CDR3 sequences, just over 45% of which show up once; about 15% is in the top ten. The chain carries TRBV7-2 and TRBJ2-7; perhaps D is TRBD1 or TRBD2 (5 bases each). This receptor was obtained from a donor of 50 years or more with non-small cell lung cancer. The sample was PBMCs, taken before or after stereotactic body radiation therapy (not recorded which). CDR3 region: CASSLLETGAYEQYF. Here the CDR3 DNA reads TGTGCCAGCAGCTTATTAGAGACCGGGGCATACGAGCAGTACTTC.